These T cell receptor beta chains were read from a single sample in a study of cytomegalovirus exposure and HLA in healthy donors. The data were produced by immunoSEQ multiplex PCR, yet TCRdb's version contains in-frame clones alone and is incomplete. The table records 150,000 to 200,000 clones, roughly 77% of them present only once. The sequencing input was PBMCs. These receptors were taken from a woman in her forties or fifties in good health and CMV-seropositive. Both conserved end residues are part of each CDR3. Fields, in order: J gene, clone size, D gene, V gene, CDR3 protein, CDR3 DNA. The D gene is left open where the match is weak. Size values are once, few and many counts, or a class for expanded clones, and some rows have none.

TRBJ2-7	.	TRBD2	TRBV27	CASSPTSGAPSYEQYF	TGTGCCAGCAGTCCGACTAGCGGGGCCCCCTCCTACGAGCAGTACTTC
TRBJ2-5	.	TRBD2	TRBV2	CAMGLAEETQYF	TGTGCCATGGGTCTAGCGGAAGAGACCCAGTACTTC
TRBJ1-5	.	TRBD1	TRBV9	CASSGLTGDQPQHF	TGTGCCAGCAGCGGATTGACAGGGGATCAGCCCCAGCATTTT
TRBJ1-6	.	.	TRBV5-5	CASILGQSNSPLHF	TGTGCCAGCATCCTGGGACAAAGTAATTCACCCCTCCACTTT
TRBJ2-1	.	TRBD1	TRBV6-4	CASSEPGTGSNEQFF	TGTGCCAGCAGTGAGCCCGGGACAGGGTCGAATGAGCAGTTCTTC
TRBJ2-2	.	.	TRBV4-1	CASSRRDPGELFF	TGCGCCAGCAGTCGCAGGGATCCCGGGGAGCTGTTTTTT
TRBJ2-1	once	TRBD1	TRBV28	CASHRGSSYNEQFF	TGTGCCAGCCACAGGGGGAGCTCCTACAATGAGCAGTTCTTC
TRBJ2-1	few	TRBD1	TRBV4-3	CASSRTGTGTYNEQFF	TGCGCCAGCAGCCGGACCGGGACAGGAACCTACAATGAGCAGTTCTTC
TRBJ2-7	.	TRBD1	TRBV29-1	CSVGTVGNEQYF	TGCAGCGTCGGGACAGTGGGCAACGAGCAGTACTTC
TRBJ2-7	.	TRBD2	TRBV7-2	CASSGTSGRSYEQYF	TGTGCCAGCAGTGGAACTAGCGGGAGATCCTACGAGCAGTACTTC